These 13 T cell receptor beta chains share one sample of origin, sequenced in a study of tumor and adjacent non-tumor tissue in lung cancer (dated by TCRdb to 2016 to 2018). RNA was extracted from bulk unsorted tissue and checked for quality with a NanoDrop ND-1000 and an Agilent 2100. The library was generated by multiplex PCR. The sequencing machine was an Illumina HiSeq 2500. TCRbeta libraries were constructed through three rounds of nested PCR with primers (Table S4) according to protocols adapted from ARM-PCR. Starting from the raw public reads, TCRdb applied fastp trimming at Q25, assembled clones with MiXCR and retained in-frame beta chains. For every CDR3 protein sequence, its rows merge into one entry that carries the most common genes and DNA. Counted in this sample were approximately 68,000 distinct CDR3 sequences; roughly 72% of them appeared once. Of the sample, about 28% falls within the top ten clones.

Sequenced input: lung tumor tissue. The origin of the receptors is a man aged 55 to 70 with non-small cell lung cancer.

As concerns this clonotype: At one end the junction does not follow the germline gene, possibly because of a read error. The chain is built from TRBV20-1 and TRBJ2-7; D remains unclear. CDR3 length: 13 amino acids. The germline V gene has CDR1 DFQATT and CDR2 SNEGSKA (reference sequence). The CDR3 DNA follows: TGCAATGCTCCAGTAAATCCTACTTACGAACAGTACTTC. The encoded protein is CNAPVNPTYEQYF.

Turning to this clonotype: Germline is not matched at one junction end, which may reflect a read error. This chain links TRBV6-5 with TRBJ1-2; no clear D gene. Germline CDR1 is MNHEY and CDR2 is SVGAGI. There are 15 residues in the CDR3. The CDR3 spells CVSSYTSAALRAYTF. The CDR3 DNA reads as TGTGTCAGCAGTTACACCTCGGCCGCGCTGCGAGCCTACACCTTC.

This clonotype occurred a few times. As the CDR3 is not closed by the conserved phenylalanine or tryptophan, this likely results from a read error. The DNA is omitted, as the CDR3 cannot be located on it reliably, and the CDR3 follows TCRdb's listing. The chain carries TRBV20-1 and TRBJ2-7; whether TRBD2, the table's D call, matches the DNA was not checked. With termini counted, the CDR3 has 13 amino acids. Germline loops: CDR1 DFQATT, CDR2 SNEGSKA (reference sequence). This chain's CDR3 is CSARRGATYEHYS.

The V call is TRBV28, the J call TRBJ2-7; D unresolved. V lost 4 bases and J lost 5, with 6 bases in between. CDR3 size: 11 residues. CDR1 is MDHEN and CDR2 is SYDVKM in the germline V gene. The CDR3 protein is CASSSSNEQYF. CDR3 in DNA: TGTGCCAGCAGTTCTTCCAACGAGCAGTACTTC.

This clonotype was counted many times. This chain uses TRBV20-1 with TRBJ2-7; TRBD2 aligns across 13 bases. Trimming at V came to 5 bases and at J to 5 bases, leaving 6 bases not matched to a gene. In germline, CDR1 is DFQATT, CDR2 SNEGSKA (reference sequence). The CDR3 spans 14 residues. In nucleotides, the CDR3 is TGCAGTGCTTCACGGACTAGCGGGAGAGACGAGCAGTACTTC. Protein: CSASRTSGRDEQYF.

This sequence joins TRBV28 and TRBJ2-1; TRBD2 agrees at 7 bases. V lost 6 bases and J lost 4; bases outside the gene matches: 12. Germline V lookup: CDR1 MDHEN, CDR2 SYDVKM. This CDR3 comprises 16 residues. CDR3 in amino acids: CASRPGLTEGYNEQFF. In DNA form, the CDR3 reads TGTGCCAGCAGACCGGGACTAACGGAGGGTTACAATGAGCAGTTCTTC.

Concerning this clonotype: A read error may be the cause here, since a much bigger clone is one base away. The DNA for the CDR3 is TGTGCCAGCAGCAAAGGGGGTTACGGCCACACCTTC. Translating gives CASSKGGYGHTF. The chain joins TRBV7-9 to TRBJ1-2; tentative D call: TRBD1 (6 bases). Germline assignment: CDR1 SEHNR and CDR2 FQNEAQ (reference sequence). The CDR3 runs to 12 residues. V shed 5 bases and J shed 12 bases, with 16 bases lying between them.

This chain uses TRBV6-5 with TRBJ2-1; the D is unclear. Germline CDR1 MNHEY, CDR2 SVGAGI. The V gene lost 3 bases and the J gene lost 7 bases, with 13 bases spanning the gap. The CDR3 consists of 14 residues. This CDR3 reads CASSYKGRMNEQFF. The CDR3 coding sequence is TGTGCCAGCAGTTATAAGGGAAGGATGAATGAGCAGTTCTTC.

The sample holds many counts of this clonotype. The CDR3 spells CASSFTRRGTGELFF. The CDR3 DNA reads TGTGCCAGCAGTTTCACCCGTCGGGGCACCGGGGAGCTGTTTTTT. The rearrangement links TRBV27 to TRBJ2-2; TRBD2 might be the D (5 bases). The V end was cut by 3 bases, the J end by 4 bases, with 12 bases between. The V gene's germline CDR1 is MNHEY and CDR2 SMNVEV (reference sequence). The CDR3 length is 15 residues.

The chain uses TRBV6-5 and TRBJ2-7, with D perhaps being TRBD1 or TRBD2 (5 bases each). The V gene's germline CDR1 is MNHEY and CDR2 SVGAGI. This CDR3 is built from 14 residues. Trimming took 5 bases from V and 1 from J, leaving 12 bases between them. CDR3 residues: CASSHRDGSYEQYF. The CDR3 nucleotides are TGTGCCAGCAGTCACCGGGACGGTTCCTACGAGCAGTACTTC.

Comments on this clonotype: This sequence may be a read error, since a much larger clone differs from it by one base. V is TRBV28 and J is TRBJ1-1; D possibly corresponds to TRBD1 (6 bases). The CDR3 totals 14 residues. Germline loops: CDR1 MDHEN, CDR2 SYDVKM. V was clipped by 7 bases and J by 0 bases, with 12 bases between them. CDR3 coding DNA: TGTGCCAGCACGTCAGGGGACCTGAACACTGAAGCTTTCTTT. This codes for CASTSGDLNTEAFF. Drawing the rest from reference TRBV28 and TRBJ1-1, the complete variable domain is DVKVTQSSRYLVKRTGEKVFLECVQDMDHENMFWYRQDPGLGLRLIYFSYDVKMKEKGDIPEGYSVSREKKERFSLILESASTNQTSMYLCASTSGDLNTEAFFGQGTRLTVV.

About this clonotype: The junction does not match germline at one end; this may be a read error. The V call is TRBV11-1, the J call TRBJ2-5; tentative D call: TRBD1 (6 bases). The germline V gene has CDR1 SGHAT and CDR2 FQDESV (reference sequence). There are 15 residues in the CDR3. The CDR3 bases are TGTGCCAGCAGCCATATGGTGGCAGGGGTGGAGACCCATTACTTC. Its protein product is CASSHMVAGVETHYF.

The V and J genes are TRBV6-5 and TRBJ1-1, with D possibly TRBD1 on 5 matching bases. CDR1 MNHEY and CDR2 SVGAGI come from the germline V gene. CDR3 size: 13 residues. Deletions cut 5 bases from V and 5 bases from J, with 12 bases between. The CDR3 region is CASSRQGRTEAFF. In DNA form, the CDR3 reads TGTGCCAGCAGTCGGCAGGGAAGAACTGAAGCTTTCTTT.